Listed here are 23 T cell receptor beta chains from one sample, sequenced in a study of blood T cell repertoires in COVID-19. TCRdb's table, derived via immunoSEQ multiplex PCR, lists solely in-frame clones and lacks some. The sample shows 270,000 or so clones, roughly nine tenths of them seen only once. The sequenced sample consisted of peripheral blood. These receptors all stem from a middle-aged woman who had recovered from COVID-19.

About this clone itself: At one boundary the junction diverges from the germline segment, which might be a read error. The CDR3 DNA reads as TGTGCCAGCAGCTTCACCGGTCTCTTT. Its protein product is CASSFTGLF. The chain recombines TRBV7-3 with TRBJ1-1; no firm D call. The germline gives CDR1 SGHTA, CDR2 FQGTGA. This CDR3 spans 9 amino acids.

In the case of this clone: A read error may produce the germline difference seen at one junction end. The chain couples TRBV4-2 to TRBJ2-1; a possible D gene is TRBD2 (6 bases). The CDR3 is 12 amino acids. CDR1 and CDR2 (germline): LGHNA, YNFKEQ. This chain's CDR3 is CASSQDSGRLIF. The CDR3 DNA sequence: TGTGCCAGCAGCCAAGATTCCGGGAGATTGATCTTC.

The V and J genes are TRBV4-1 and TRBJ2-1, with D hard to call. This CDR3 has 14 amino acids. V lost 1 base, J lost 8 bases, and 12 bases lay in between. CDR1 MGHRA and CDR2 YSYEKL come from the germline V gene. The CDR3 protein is CASSQGKQMDEQFF. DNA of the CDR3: TGCGCCAGCAGCCAAGGGAAACAGATGGATGAGCAGTTCTTC.

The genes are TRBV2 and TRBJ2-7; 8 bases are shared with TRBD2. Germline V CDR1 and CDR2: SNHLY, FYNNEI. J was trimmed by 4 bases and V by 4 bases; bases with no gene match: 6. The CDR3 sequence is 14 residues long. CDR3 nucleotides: TGTGCCAGCAGTGGTAGCGGGATGAAGTACGAGCAGTACTTC. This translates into CASSGSGMKYEQYF.

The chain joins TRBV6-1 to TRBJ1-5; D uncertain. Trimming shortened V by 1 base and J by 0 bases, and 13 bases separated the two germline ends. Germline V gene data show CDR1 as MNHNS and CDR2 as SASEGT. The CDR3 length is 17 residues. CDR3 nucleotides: TGTGCCAGCAGTGAAGACGGGAGCACCTATAGCAATCAGCCCCAGCATTTT. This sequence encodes CASSEDGSTYSNQPQHF.

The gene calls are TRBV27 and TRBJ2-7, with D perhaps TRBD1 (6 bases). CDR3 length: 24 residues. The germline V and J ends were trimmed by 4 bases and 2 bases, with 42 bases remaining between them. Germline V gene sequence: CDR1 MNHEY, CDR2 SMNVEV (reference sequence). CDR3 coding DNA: TGTGCCAGCAGTTCCACCGGGACAACAGATACTCATGCCCTCAAACCCACACTCCCCTACGAGCAGTACTTC. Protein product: CASSSTGTTDTHALKPTLPYEQYF.

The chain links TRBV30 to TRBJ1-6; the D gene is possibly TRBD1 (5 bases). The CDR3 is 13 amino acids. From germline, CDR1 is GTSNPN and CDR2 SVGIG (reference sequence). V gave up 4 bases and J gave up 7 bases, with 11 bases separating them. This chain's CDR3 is CAWMAGSNSPLHF. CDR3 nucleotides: TGTGCCTGGATGGCAGGGTCGAATTCACCCCTCCACTTT. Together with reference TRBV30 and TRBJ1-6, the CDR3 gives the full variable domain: SQTIHQWPATLVQPVGSPLSLECTVEGTSNPNLYWYRQAAGRGLQLLFYSVGIGQISSEVPQNLSASRPQDRQFILSSKKLLLSDSGFYLCAWMAGSNSPLHFGNGTRLTVT.

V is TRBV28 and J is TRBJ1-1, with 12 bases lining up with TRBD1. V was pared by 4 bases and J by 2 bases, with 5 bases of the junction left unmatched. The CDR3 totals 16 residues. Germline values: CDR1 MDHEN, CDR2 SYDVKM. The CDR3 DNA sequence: TGTGCCAGCAGTTCGGGACAGGGGGCCCTTAACACTGAAGCTTTCTTT. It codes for CASSSGQGALNTEAFF.

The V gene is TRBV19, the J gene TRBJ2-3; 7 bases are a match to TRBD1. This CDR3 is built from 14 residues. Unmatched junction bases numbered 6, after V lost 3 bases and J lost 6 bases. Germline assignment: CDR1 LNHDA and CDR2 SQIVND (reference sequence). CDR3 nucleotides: TGTGCCAGTAGTATTCGAGAGGGACAGGATACGCAGTATTTT. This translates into CASSIREGQDTQYF.

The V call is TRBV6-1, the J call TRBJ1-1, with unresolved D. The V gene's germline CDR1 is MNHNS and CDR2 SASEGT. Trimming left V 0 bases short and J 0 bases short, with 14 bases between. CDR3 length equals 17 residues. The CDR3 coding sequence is TGTGCCAGCAGTGAAGCGACCCAGGCTCACATGAACACTGAAGCTTTCTTT. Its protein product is CASSEATQAHMNTEAFF.

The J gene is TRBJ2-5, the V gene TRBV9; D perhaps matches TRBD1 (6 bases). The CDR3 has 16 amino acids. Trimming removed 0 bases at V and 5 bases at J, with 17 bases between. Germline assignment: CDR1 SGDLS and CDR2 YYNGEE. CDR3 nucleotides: TGTGCCAGCAGCGTAGCGGTCACAGGGTTGTTCGAGACCCAGTACTTC. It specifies CASSVAVTGLFETQYF.

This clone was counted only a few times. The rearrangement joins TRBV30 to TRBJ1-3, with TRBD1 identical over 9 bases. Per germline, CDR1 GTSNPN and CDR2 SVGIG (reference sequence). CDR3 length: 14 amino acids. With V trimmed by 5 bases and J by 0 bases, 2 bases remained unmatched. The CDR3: CAWDRGVSGNTIYF. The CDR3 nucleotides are TGTGCCTGGGACAGGGGGGTCTCTGGAAACACCATATATTTT.

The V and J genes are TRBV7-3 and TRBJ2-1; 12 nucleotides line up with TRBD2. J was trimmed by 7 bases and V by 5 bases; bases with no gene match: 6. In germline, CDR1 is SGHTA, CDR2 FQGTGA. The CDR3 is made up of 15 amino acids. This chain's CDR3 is CASSELAGGSNEQFF. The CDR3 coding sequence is TGTGCCAGCAGCGAACTAGCGGGAGGCTCTAATGAGCAGTTCTTC.

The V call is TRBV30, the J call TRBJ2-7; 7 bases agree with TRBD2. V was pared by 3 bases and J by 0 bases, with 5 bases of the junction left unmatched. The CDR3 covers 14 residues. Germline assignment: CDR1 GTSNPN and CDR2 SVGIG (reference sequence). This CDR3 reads CAWRPSGSSYEQYF. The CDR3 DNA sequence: TGTGCCTGGAGACCTAGCGGCAGCTCCTACGAGCAGTACTTC.

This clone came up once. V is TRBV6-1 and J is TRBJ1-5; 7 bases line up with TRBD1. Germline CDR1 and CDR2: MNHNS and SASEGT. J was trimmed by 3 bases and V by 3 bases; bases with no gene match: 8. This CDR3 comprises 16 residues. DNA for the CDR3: TGTGCCAGCAGTGAGTCTTGGCAGGGGGTCAATCAGCCCCAGCATTTT. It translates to CASSESWQGVNQPQHF.

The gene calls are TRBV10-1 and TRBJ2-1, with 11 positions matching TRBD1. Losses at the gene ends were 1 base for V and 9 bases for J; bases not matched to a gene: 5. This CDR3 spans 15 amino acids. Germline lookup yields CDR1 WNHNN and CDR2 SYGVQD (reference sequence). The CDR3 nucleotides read TGCGCCAGCAGTGAGTTCGGGACAGGGGGAATTGAGCAGTTCTTC. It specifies CASSEFGTGGIEQFF.

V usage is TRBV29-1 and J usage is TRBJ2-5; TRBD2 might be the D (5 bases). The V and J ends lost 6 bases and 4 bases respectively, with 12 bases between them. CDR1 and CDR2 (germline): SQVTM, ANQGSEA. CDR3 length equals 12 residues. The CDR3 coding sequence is TGCAGCGTCGTCCGGGGTTTAGAGACCCAGTACTTC. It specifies CSVVRGLETQYF.

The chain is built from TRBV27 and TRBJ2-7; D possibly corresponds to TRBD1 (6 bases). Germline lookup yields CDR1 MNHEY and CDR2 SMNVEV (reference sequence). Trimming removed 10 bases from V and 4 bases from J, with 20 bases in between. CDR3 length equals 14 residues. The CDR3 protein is CATVPDRSTYEQYF. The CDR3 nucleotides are TGTGCCACCGTCCCAGACAGGAGCACTTACGAGCAGTACTTC.

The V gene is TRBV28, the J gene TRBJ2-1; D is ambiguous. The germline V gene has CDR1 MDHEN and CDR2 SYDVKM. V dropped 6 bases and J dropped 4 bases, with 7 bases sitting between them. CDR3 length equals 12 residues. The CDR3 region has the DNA TGTGCCAGCAGCTTGGAGTACAATGAGCAGTTCTTC. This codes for CASSLEYNEQFF.

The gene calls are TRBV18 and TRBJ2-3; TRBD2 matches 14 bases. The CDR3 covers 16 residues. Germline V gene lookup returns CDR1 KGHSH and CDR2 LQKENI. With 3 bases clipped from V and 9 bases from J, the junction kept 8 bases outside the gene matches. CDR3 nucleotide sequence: TGTGCCAGCTCACCCAAGGCGACTAGCGGGAGGGCAACGCAGTATTTT. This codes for CASSPKATSGRATQYF.

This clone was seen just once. The CDR3 region is CASNNGGFNQPQHF. The DNA of the CDR3 is TGTGCCAGTAATAATGGGGGGTTCAATCAGCCCCAGCATTTT. The chain uses TRBV19 and TRBJ1-5; tentatively, D is TRBD1 (5 bases). Germline lookup yields CDR1 LNHDA and CDR2 SQIVND (reference sequence). The CDR3 totals 14 residues. Trimming left V 7 bases short and J 3 bases short, with 13 bases between.

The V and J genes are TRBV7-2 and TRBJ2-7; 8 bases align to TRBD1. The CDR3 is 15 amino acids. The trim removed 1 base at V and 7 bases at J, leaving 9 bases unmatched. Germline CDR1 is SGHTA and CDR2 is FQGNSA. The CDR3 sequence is CASSLVTGQVREQYF. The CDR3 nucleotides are TGTGCCAGCAGCTTAGTGACGGGACAGGTGCGGGAGCAGTACTTC.

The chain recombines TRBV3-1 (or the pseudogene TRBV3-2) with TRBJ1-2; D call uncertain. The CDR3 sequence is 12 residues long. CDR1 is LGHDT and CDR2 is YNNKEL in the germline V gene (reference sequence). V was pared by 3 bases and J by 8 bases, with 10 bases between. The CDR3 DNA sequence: TGTGCCAGCAGCCAGGCCCTTTACGGCTACACCTTC. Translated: CASSQALYGYTF.